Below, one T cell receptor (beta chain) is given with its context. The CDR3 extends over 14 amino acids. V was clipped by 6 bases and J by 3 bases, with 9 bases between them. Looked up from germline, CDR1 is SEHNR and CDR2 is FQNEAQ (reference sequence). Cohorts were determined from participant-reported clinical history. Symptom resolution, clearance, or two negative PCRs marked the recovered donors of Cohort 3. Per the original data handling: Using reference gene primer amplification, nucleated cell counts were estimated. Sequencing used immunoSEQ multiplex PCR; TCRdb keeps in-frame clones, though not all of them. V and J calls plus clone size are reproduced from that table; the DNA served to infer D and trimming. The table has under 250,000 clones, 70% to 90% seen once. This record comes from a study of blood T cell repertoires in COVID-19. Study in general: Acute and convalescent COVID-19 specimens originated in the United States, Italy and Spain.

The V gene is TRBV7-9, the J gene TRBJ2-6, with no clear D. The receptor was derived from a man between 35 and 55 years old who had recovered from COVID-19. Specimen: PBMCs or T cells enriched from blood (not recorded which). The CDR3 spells CASSRSGGANVLTF. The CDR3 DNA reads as TGTGCCAGCAGTCGGTCGGGTGGGGCCAACGTCCTGACTTTC.